These 27 T cell receptor beta chains came from one sample sequenced in a study of T-cell reconstitution after alpha-beta-depleted transplantation in children. Unique molecular identifiers were used in preparing the TCRbeta library. TCRdb redid the calling of the PCR reads with MiXCR, one entry per CDR3 protein. The table has 200,000 to 250,000 distinct CDR3 sequences, about 6.6% seen once. The starting material was PBMCs, obtained before TCRalphabeta/CD19-depleted stem cell transplant. These receptors all come from a boy between 2 and 10 years old with acute lymphoblastic leukemia, due to receive a stem cell transplant.

The CDR3 DNA is TGTGCCAGCAGACCCGTGGGACGGAGCTATGGCTACACCTTC. This translates into CASRPVGRSYGYTF. The chain has TRBV12-3 or TRBV12-4 and TRBJ1-2, with D perhaps TRBD1 (5 bases). Trimming removed 6 bases at V and 4 bases at J, with 15 bases between. The CDR3 length is 14 residues.

The CDR3 coding sequence is TGTGCCAGCAGCTCCACACTCGACAACCGGTTCAGGGATACGCAGTATTTT. It is translated as CASSSTLDNRFRDTQYF. This chain links TRBV7-9 with TRBJ2-3; no clear D gene. Looked up from germline, CDR1 is SEHNR and CDR2 is FQNEAQ (reference sequence). The CDR3 is made up of 17 amino acids. Trimming cost V 4 bases and J 6 bases, with 23 bases left between them.

By frequency in the sample, this clonotype is medium-sized (0.01 to 0.1%). The chain links TRBV15 to TRBJ2-1, with D possibly matching TRBD1 (5 bases). The germline V gene has CDR1 LNHNV and CDR2 YYDKDF (reference sequence). V shed 1 base and J shed 8 bases, with 18 bases lying between them. CDR3 size: 16 residues. This CDR3 is CATSRVRIGVDDEQFF. The CDR3 region has the DNA TGTGCCACCAGCAGAGTTCGGATAGGGGTTGACGATGAGCAGTTCTTC.

This clonotype has more than one count but fewer than ten. The CDR3 nucleotides are TGTGCCAGTAGTCCTCAAGCGGGGGGCAGCACAGATACGCAGTATTTT. Residues: CASSPQAGGSTDTQYF. V is TRBV19 and J is TRBJ2-3; 9 bases are shared with TRBD2. Germline-derived CDR1 and CDR2 are LNHDA and SQIVND (reference sequence). The CDR3 extends over 16 amino acids. Unmatched junction bases numbered 6, after V lost 5 bases and J lost 0 bases.

This clonotype was recorded at least ten times. V is TRBV7-6 and J is TRBJ2-1; D might be TRBD2 (6 bases). This CDR3 contains 15 residues. Between the trimmed V and J ends, which lost 0 bases and 6 bases, there was a span of 12 bases. CDR1 and CDR2 (germline): SGHVS, FNYEAQ. The CDR3 loop reads CASSLASVGGNEQFF. In DNA, the CDR3 is TGTGCCAGCAGCTTAGCGTCTGTGGGGGGCAATGAGCAGTTCTTC.

This clonotype was observed many times. The J gene is TRBJ2-7, the V gene TRBV3-1, with TRBD2 as a possible D gene (5 bases). The CDR3 is 14 amino acids. The V end was cut by 4 bases, the J end by 2 bases, with 12 bases between. Germline V gene lookup returns CDR1 LGHDT and CDR2 YNNKEL (reference sequence). CDR3 protein: CASSPKEVPYEQYF. Here the CDR3 DNA reads TGTGCCAGCAGCCCGAAGGAGGTCCCCTACGAGCAGTACTTC.

J is TRBJ1-6 and V is TRBV12-3 or TRBV12-4, with D uncertain. This CDR3 has 12 residues. The ends were cut back, 3 bases at V and 8 bases at J, with 5 bases in the middle. The CDR3 bases are TGTGCCAGCAGTTTTACGGATTCACCCCTCCACTTT. Translating gives CASSFTDSPLHF.

As concerns this clonotype: A much larger clonotype is one base distant, so this may be a read error. This chain joins TRBV28 and TRBJ2-2, with D possibly TRBD2 on 7 matching bases. From germline, CDR1 is MDHEN and CDR2 SYDVKM. The CDR3 length is 12 residues. V dropped 8 bases and J dropped 14 bases, with 18 bases sitting between them. As DNA, the CDR3 is TGTGCCAGCGGTGACGTGGGGGGGCGTCTGTTTTTT. It specifies CASGDVGGRLFF. The entire variable domain, with the rest obtained from reference TRBV28 and TRBJ2-2, is as follows: DVKVTQSSRYLVKRTGEKVFLECVQDMDHENMFWYRQDPGLGLRLIYFSYDVKMKEKGDIPEGYSVSREKKERFSLILESASTNQTSMYLCASGDVGGRLFFGEGSRLTVL.

This clonotype showed up just a few times. No conserved phenylalanine or tryptophan ends this CDR3, so it is likely a read error. The chain couples TRBV5-5 to TRBJ1-4, with TRBD1 matching over 8 bases. Trimming removed 4 bases from V and 6 bases from J; junction bases left unmatched: 5. The CDR3 is 14 residues long. From germline, CDR1 is SGHKS and CDR2 YYEKEE (reference sequence). The CDR3 protein is CASSPGTGDEKLFL. CDR3 nucleotides: TGTGCCAGCAGCCCCGGGACAGGCGATGAAAAACTGTTTCTT.

This clonotype was recorded a few times. The chain recombines TRBV28 with TRBJ1-2; a possible D gene is TRBD1 (5 bases). CDR3 length: 14 amino acids. Trimming left V 6 bases short and J 4 bases short, with 15 bases between. Germline lookup yields CDR1 MDHEN and CDR2 SYDVKM. This chain's CDR3 is CASSPGAWGYGYTF. For the CDR3, the DNA is TGTGCCAGCAGCCCCGGGGCCTGGGGCTATGGCTACACCTTC.

There are many counts of this clonotype. This rearrangement joins TRBV5-1 to TRBJ2-3; D ambiguous. Germline-derived CDR1 and CDR2 are SGHRS and YFSETQ. V was shortened by 2 bases and J by 4 bases, with 11 bases between the two germline ends. The CDR3 is 14 residues long. CDR3 in amino acids: CASSFQDESDTQYF. CDR3 nucleotide sequence: TGCGCCAGCAGCTTCCAGGACGAGTCAGATACGCAGTATTTT.

The chain's CDR3 is CASSSIFRDPQIRDTQYF. The CDR3 nucleotides are TGTGCCAGCAGCTCAATCTTCCGGGACCCACAGATCCGAGATACGCAGTATTTT. This chain links TRBV5-6 with TRBJ2-3; either TRBD1 or TRBD2 may supply D (5 bases each). V lost 3 bases, J lost 5 bases, and 25 bases lay in between. The V gene's germline CDR1 is SGHDT and CDR2 YYEEEE. The CDR3 sequence is 18 residues long.

The rearrangement links TRBV13 to TRBJ2-5; D is unresolved. Per the germline V gene, CDR1 is PRHDT and CDR2 is FYEKMQ (reference sequence). The CDR3 contains 14 residues. The V end lost 6 bases, the J end lost 1 base, and 12 bases lay between the germline ends. The CDR3 DNA reads as TGTGCCAGCAGATTAAGTGCCGTCCAAGAGACCCAGTACTTC. Protein product: CASRLSAVQETQYF.

This clonotype occurred many times. The rearrangement joins TRBV2 to TRBJ2-1; 9 bases line up with TRBD2. CDR1 is SNHLY and CDR2 is FYNNEI in the germline V gene. This CDR3 is built from 14 residues. The junction had 1 base not matched to a gene; V was cut back by 0 bases and J by 7 bases. CDR3 in amino acids: CASSEALAGNEQFF. CDR3 nucleotide sequence: TGTGCCAGCAGTGAAGCGCTAGCGGGAAATGAGCAGTTCTTC.

V is TRBV18 and J is TRBJ1-2; D is undetermined. The CDR3 consists of 15 residues. V dropped 0 bases and J dropped 4 bases, with 12 bases sitting between them. CDR1 KGHSH and CDR2 LQKENI come from the germline V gene. CDR3 bases: TGTGCCAGCTCACCACCGAGTGAGGGTTCCTATGGCTACACCTTC. Translation: CASSPPSEGSYGYTF.

Points on this clonotype: One base away lies a much larger clone, so this may be a sequencing read error. The chain couples TRBV11-2 to TRBJ2-6; D is ambiguous. There are 15 residues in the CDR3. The germline V gene has CDR1 SGHAT and CDR2 FQNNGV. Trimming removed 10 bases at V and 2 bases at J, with 15 bases between. The CDR3 here is CAIKKMGAGANVLTF. In DNA, the CDR3 is TGTGCCATCAAGAAGATGGGTGCTGGGGCCAACGTCCTGACTTTC. Using reference TRBV11-2 and TRBJ2-6 for the parts outside the CDR3, the full variable domain is EAGVAQSPRYKIIEKRQSVAFWCNPISGHATLYWYQQILGQGPKLLIQFQNNGVVDDSQLPKDRFSAERLKGVDSTLKIQPAKLEDSAVYLCAIKKMGAGANVLTFGAGSRLTVL.

Ten or more counts support this clonotype. The chain joins TRBV5-1 to TRBJ2-7; D ambiguous. CDR1 SGHRS and CDR2 YFSETQ come from the germline V gene. This CDR3 has 13 amino acids. V lost 0 bases to trimming and J lost 4 bases, with 8 bases between them. The CDR3, as DNA: TGCGCCAGCAGCTTGGACCTTTATTACGAGCAGTACTTC. Protein: CASSLDLYYEQYF. The variable domain in full, with the rest retrieved from reference TRBV5-1 and TRBJ2-7, is KAGVTQTPRYLIKTRGQQVTLSCSPISGHRSVSWYQQTPGQGLQFLFEYFSETQRNKGNFPGRFSGRQFSNSRSEMNVSTLELGDSALYLCASSLDLYYEQYFGPGTRLTVT.

This clonotype was observed many times. The rearrangement joins TRBV7-2 to TRBJ1-1; D remains unclear. Trimming removed 0 bases from V and 4 bases from J, with 12 bases in between. Germline V gene sequence: CDR1 SGHTA, CDR2 FQGNSA. The CDR3 sequence is 15 residues long. CDR3 sequence reads: CASSLAGSEVTEAFF. In DNA, the CDR3 is TGTGCCAGCAGCTTAGCAGGGAGCGAGGTCACTGAAGCTTTCTTT.

This clonotype has at least ten counts. The rearrangement links TRBV6-5 to TRBJ2-5, with D possibly matching TRBD1 (8 bases). Trimming took off 2 bases at V and 5 bases at J, with 18 bases between the two ends. The CDR3 runs to 16 residues. The germline V gene has CDR1 MNHEY and CDR2 SVGAGI. The CDR3, as DNA: TGTGCCAGCAGTTACGTTTTCAGGGGGCGGGAGGAGACCCAGTACTTC. It yields the protein CASSYVFRGREETQYF.

This clonotype was detected many times. The CDR3 nucleotides read TGTGCCAGCAGGGAAGCTGGCGCTAATGAAAAACTGTTTTTT. Its translation: CASREAGANEKLFF. This rearrangement joins TRBV28 to TRBJ1-4; D gene ambiguous. Per germline, CDR1 MDHEN and CDR2 SYDVKM. The V end lost 6 bases, the J end lost 3 bases, and 11 bases lay between the germline ends. The CDR3 extends over 14 amino acids.

This clonotype was counted only a few times. This chain links TRBV5-1 with TRBJ2-5, with 14 bases identical to TRBD2. V was clipped by 1 base and J by 4 bases; unmatched bases: 6. The germline V gene has CDR1 SGHRS and CDR2 YFSETQ. The CDR3 is made up of 17 amino acids. CDR3 sequence (DNA): TGCGCCAGCAGCTTGCCCCGACTAGCGGGGGGGTCAGAGACCCAGTACTTC. Translated, it gives CASSLPRLAGGSETQYF.

This clonotype has only a few counts. Written as DNA, the CDR3 is TGTGCCAGCAGCCGGAAGGCAGGGGGGGACTCTGAGTACTTC. As protein: CASSRKAGGDSEYF. The chain recombines TRBV5-6 with TRBJ2-7; possibly TRBD1 or TRBD2 for D (7 bases each). In germline, CDR1 is SGHDT, CDR2 YYEEEE. This CDR3 spans 14 amino acids. V lost 4 bases, J lost 11 bases, and 22 bases lay in between.

This clonotype was seen more than once but under ten times. The V and J genes are TRBV7-9 and TRBJ2-2; possibly TRBD1 or TRBD2 for D (5 bases each). In germline, CDR1 is SEHNR, CDR2 FQNEAQ (reference sequence). This CDR3 has 16 residues. Trimming shortened V by 3 bases and J by 0 bases, and 11 bases separated the two germline ends. This CDR3 is CASSFDGTANTGELFF. CDR3 bases: TGTGCCAGCAGCTTCGACGGGACGGCGAACACCGGGGAGCTGTTTTTT.

The table lists this clonotype with many counts. This chain uses TRBV5-1 with TRBJ2-7, with D hard to call. V dropped 0 bases and J dropped 1 base, with 8 bases sitting between them. The CDR3 runs 14 residues. CDR1 and CDR2 (germline): SGHRS, YFSETQ. CDR3 loop: CASSLEAASYEQYF. The CDR3 region has the DNA TGCGCCAGCAGCTTGGAGGCAGCGTCCTACGAGCAGTACTTC.

About this clonotype: At one end the junction does not follow the germline gene, possibly because of a read error. The V gene is TRBV5-6, the J gene TRBJ2-1, with TRBD1 as a possible D gene (6 bases). The CDR3 spans 14 residues. Germline V gene lookup returns CDR1 SGHDT and CDR2 YYEEEE. Here the CDR3 reads CASSLVTGFNDQFF. The CDR3 nucleotides are TGTGCCAGCAGCTTAGTAACAGGGTTCAATGATCAGTTCTTC.

The chain recombines TRBV28 with TRBJ2-7, with 9 bases that match TRBD2. The junction had 8 bases not matched to a gene; V was cut back by 2 bases and J by 6 bases. Germline-derived CDR1 and CDR2 are MDHEN and SYDVKM. The CDR3 runs to 15 residues. DNA for the CDR3: TGTGCCAGCAGTTTACTTAGCGGGAGTTCGAGCGAGCAGTACTTC. This sequence encodes CASSLLSGSSSEQYF.

The chain is built from TRBV27 and TRBJ2-1; D is possibly TRBD2 (6 bases). This CDR3 has 17 amino acids. The ends were cut back, 5 bases at V and 5 bases at J, with 22 bases in the middle. CDR1 is MNHEY and CDR2 is SMNVEV in the germline V gene (reference sequence). CDR3 sequence reads: CASSLQWARDLNNEQFF. CDR3 nucleotide sequence: TGTGCCAGCAGTCTCCAATGGGCGCGGGACCTCAACAATGAGCAGTTCTTC.